The rows below give T cell receptor beta chains drawn from one sample of a study of PD-1 and CTLA-4 blockade in melanoma. Data came from immunoSEQ multiplex PCR; TCRdb stores just in-frame clones and leaves some out. The sample lists tens of thousands of clones; under 95% were seen once. The specimen was CD8+ T cells from peripheral blood, collected from a patient given anti-PD-1 treatment. The receptor set was obtained from a human donor with melanoma. Each CDR3 is given with its conserved first and last residue. D genes are given only for firm matches. The size entry is marked missing in some rows and otherwise reads once, few, many or a size class.

>TRBV6-5|.|.|TRBJ2-5
TGTGCCAGCAGTATCTCTAGCGCGCAAGAGACCCAGTACTTC
CASSISSAQETQYF
>TRBV6-5|.|.|TRBJ1-2
TGTGCCAGCAGTTACTCGAGAGGGGAGGCCAACTATGGCTACACCTTC
CASSYSRGEANYGYTF
>TRBV19|.|.|TRBJ2-2
TGTGCCAGTAGTAGTGAATGGGATACCGGGGAGCTGTTTTTT
CASSSEWDTGELFF
>TRBV6-6|.|.|TRBJ2-3
TGTGCCAGCAGTTACAGCTCTAGCACAGATACGCAGTATTTT
CASSYSSSTDTQYF
>TRBV7-8|.|.|TRBJ2-1
TGTGCCAGCAGCAGTCCGGAGGTCCCCTCCTACAATGAGCAGTTCTTC
CASSSPEVPSYNEQFF
>TRBV30|.|.|TRBJ1-1
TGTGCCTGGGGCAGGACCGGGGGCGCTGAAGCTTTCTTT
CAWGRTGGAEAFF
>TRBV3-1/TRBV3-2|.|.|TRBJ2-5
TGTGCCAGCAGCCACCCTGGGGAGGCGGGGTTTCAAGAGACCCAGTACTTC
CASSHPGEAGFQETQYF
>TRBV15|.|.|TRBJ1-1
TGTGCCACCAGCAGAGATAATACGAGGGACCTAGCGAACACTGAAGCTTTCTTT
CATSRDNTRDLANTEAFF
>TRBV25-1|.|.|TRBJ2-1
TGTGCTTCGGACTCCTCCTACAATGAGCAGTTCTTC
CASDSSYNEQFF
>TRBV28|.|.|TRBJ2-7
TGTGCCAGCATAGATCCGGGAGTGTCGGTCGAGCAGTACTTC
CASIDPGVSVEQYF
>TRBV24-1|TRBD1|.|TRBJ2-3
TGTGCCACCAGTGAGGGGACAGGGGGCCCAGATACGCAGTATTTT
CATSEGTGGPDTQYF
>TRBV7-2|TRBD2|.|TRBJ2-1
TGTGCCAGCAGCTTATCTGCGGGGGGGAATGAGCAGTTCTTC
CASSLSAGGNEQFF
>TRBV10-2|.|.|TRBJ2-7
TGCGCCAGCAGTGACGGAGGTAGCGGCGAGCAGTACTTC
CASSDGGSGEQYF
>TRBV27|TRBD2|.|TRBJ2-3
TGTGCCACCGCCACCGGGACTAGCGGGAGTACAGATACGCAGTATTTT
CATATGTSGSTDTQYF
>TRBV28|TRBD1|.|TRBJ1-5
TGTGCCAGCATCGGGACAGGGGAAGAAAATCAGCCCCAGCATTTT
CASIGTGEENQPQHF
>TRBV5-6|TRBD2|once|TRBJ2-3
TGTGCCAGCAGCTTGGGGGGCGGGGGATTCACAGATACGCAGTATTTT
CASSLGGGGFTDTQYF
>TRBV7-9|TRBD2|.|TRBJ2-7
TGTGCCAGCAGCCTCTCTAGCGGGACTTACGAGCAGTACTTC
CASSLSSGTYEQYF
>TRBV7-9|TRBD1|.|TRBJ1-2
TGTGCCAGCAGCTTAGGAGTAGTGGACAGGGCCTATGGCTACACCTTC
CASSLGVVDRAYGYTF
>TRBV9|.|.|TRBJ1-2
TGTGCCAGCAGCAAGACACAGAACTATGGCTACACCTTC
CASSKTQNYGYTF
>TRBV6-5|TRBD1|once|TRBJ1-1
TGTGCCACCGATGACAGGGGCATGAACACTGAAGCTTTCTTT
CATDDRGMNTEAFF
>TRBV7-2|.|.|TRBJ2-7
TGTGCCAGCAGCTTATTTGGCTACGAGCAGTACTTC
CASSLFGYEQYF